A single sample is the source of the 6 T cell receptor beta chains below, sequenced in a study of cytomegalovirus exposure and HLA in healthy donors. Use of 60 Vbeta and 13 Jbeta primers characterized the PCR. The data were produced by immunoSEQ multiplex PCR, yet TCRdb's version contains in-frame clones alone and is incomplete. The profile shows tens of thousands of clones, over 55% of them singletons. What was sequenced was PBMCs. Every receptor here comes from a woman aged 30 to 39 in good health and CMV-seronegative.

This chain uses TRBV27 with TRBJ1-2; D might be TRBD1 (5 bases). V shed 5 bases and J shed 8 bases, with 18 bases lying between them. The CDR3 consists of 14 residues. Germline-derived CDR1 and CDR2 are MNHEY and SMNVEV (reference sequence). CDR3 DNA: TGTGCCAGCAGTCCATCCAGGGCAGGGCAAGGCTACACCTTC. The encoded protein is CASSPSRAGQGYTF.

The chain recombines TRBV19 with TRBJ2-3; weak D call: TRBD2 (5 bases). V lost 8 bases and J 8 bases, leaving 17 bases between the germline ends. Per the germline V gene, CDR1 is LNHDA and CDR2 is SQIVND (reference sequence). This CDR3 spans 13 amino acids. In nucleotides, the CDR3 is TGTGCCAGTGGTCCTAGTGGTGCGGGTACGCAGTATTTT. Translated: CASGPSGAGTQYF.

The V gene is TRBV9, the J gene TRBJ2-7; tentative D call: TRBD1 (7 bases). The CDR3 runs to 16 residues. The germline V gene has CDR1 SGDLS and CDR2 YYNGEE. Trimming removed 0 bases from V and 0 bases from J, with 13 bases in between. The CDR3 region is CASSVGPGGLSYEQYF. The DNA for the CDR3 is TGTGCCAGCAGCGTAGGCCCAGGGGGACTCTCCTACGAGCAGTACTTC. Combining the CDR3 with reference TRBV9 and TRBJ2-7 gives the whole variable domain DSGVTQTPKHLITATGQRVTLRCSPRSGDLSVYWYQQSLDQGLQFLIQYYNGEERAKGNILERFSAQQFPDLHSELNLSSLELGDSALYFCASSVGPGGLSYEQYFGPGTRLTVT.

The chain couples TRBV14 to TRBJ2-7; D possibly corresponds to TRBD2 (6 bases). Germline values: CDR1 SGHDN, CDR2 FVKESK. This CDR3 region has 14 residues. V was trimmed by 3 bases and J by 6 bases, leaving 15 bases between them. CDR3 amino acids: CASSQSLTSAEQYF. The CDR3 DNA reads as TGTGCCAGCAGCCAGTCACTGACTAGTGCCGAGCAGTACTTC.

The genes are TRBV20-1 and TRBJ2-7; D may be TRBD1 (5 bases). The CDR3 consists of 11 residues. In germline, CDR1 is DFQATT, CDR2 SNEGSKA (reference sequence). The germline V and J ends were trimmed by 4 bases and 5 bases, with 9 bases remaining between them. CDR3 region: CSAKGKNEQYF. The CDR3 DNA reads TGCAGTGCTAAGGGGAAAAACGAGCAGTACTTC.

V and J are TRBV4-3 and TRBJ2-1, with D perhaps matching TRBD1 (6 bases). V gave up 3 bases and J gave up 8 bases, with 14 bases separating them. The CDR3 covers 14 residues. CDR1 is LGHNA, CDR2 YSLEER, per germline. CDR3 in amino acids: CASSHEGGKDEQFF. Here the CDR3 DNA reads TGCGCCAGCAGCCACGAAGGGGGAAAGGATGAGCAGTTCTTC.